This entry lists 22 T cell receptor beta chains sequenced from one sample in a study of cytomegalovirus exposure and HLA in healthy donors (dated by TCRdb to about 2017). Library preparation was by the immunoSEQ multiplex PCR assay. Imported from immuneACCESS, the table was reduced by TCRdb to in-frame sequences with V and J called. These copies leave out some clones; in studies compared against another copy, an unresolved V gene accounts for under half, and the cause of the remainder is not known. This sample comprises 150,000 to 200,000 clones, roughly 82% of them detected only once. Roughly 7% of the sample lies in the top ten. The source material was PBMCs. The origin of the receptors is a man between 18 and 35 years old in good health and CMV-seropositive.

The CDR3: CASGGGLTGNTIYF. As DNA, the CDR3 is TGTGCCAGCGGGGGGGGATTAACTGGAAACACCATATATTTT. The gene calls are TRBV28 and TRBJ1-3, with D maybe TRBD1 (5 bases). CDR3 length: 14 residues. The V and J ends lost 8 bases and 2 bases respectively, with 13 bases between them. From germline, CDR1 is MDHEN and CDR2 SYDVKM.

The chain combines TRBV7-9 with TRBJ2-7; a possible D gene is TRBD2 (5 bases). The CDR3 covers 15 residues. The germline V and J ends were trimmed by 0 bases and 7 bases, with 16 bases remaining between them. The V gene's germline CDR1 is SEHNR and CDR2 FQNEAQ (reference sequence). In nucleotides, the CDR3 is TGTGCCAGCAGCTTAGCTGGGTCGGTTCGAGGGGAGCAGTACTTC. Encoded protein: CASSLAGSVRGEQYF.

This clone was detected only once. DNA of the CDR3: TGTGCCAGCAGTTTACCAGGGCTCAATCAGCCCCAGCATTTT. Residues: CASSLPGLNQPQHF. The chain employs TRBV27 and TRBJ1-5; D perhaps matches TRBD1 (5 bases). Trimming pared 2 bases from V and 3 bases from J, leaving 8 bases between. Per the germline V gene, CDR1 is MNHEY and CDR2 is SMNVEV (reference sequence). The length of the CDR3 is 14 residues.

This clone was detected only once. The J gene is TRBJ1-5, the V gene TRBV6-5; TRBD1 aligns across 7 bases. CDR1 and CDR2 (germline): MNHEY, SVGAGI. V gave up 6 bases and J gave up 7 bases; unmatched junction bases: 6. CDR3 length: 13 residues. As DNA, the CDR3 is TGTGCCAGCAGCCACAGGGGTTCCCAGCCCCAGCATTTT. Translating gives CASSHRGSQPQHF.

This sequence joins TRBV28 and TRBJ1-2; D might be TRBD1 (5 bases). The CDR3 is made up of 15 amino acids. Per the germline V gene, CDR1 is MDHEN and CDR2 is SYDVKM. Trimming pared 2 bases from V and 2 bases from J, leaving 12 bases between. CDR3 loop: CASSLDRGLNYGYTF. DNA of the CDR3: TGTGCCAGCAGTTTAGACAGAGGCTTAAACTATGGCTACACCTTC.

The CDR3 DNA is TGTGCCTGGAGGTCGGGGGTTGGAGGCTACACCTTC. The encoded protein is CAWRSGVGGYTF. The genes are TRBV30 and TRBJ1-2; a possible D gene is TRBD1 (5 bases). V was clipped by 3 bases and J by 8 bases, with 13 bases between them. CDR1 GTSNPN and CDR2 SVGIG come from the germline V gene (reference sequence). The CDR3 consists of 12 residues.

The chain carries TRBV10-1 and TRBJ2-5, with 9 bases identical to TRBD2. Trimming took 6 bases from V and 4 from J; bases not matched to a gene: 3. The CDR3 totals 13 residues. CDR1 is WNHNN, CDR2 SYGVQD, per germline (reference sequence). The CDR3 here is CASSLAGLETQYF. CDR3 bases: TGCGCCAGCAGCCTAGCGGGATTAGAGACCCAGTACTTC.

The V and J genes are TRBV6-5 and TRBJ2-7, with a weak D call TRBD1 (6 bases). Trimming shortened V by 0 bases and J by 5 bases, and 11 bases separated the two germline ends. The germline gives CDR1 MNHEY, CDR2 SVGAGI. The CDR3 is made up of 14 amino acids. CDR3 sequence reads: CASSYSMAGDEQYF. CDR3 DNA sequence: TGTGCCAGCAGTTACTCGATGGCAGGGGACGAGCAGTACTTC.

The chain joins TRBV6-5 to TRBJ2-3, with D tentatively TRBD2 (6 bases). The CDR3 is made up of 12 amino acids. Germline CDR1 MNHEY, CDR2 SVGAGI. The germline V and J ends were trimmed by 10 bases and 3 bases, with 11 bases remaining between them. In DNA form, the CDR3 reads TGTGCCACCGCGACTAGAACAGATACGCAGTATTTT. The encoded protein is CATATRTDTQYF.

CDR3 bases: TGCGCCAGCAGCTTGGCAGGGGATGGCTACACCTTC. It is translated as CASSLAGDGYTF. The chain joins TRBV5-1 to TRBJ1-2; the D gene is possibly TRBD1 (6 bases). In germline, CDR1 is SGHRS, CDR2 YFSETQ. Trimming shortened V by 0 bases and J by 6 bases, and 6 bases separated the two germline ends. The CDR3 is 12 residues long. Combining the CDR3 with reference TRBV5-1 and TRBJ1-2 gives the whole variable domain KAGVTQTPRYLIKTRGQQVTLSCSPISGHRSVSWYQQTPGQGLQFLFEYFSETQRNKGNFPGRFSGRQFSNSRSEMNVSTLELGDSALYLCASSLAGDGYTFGSGTRLTVV.

The chain is built from TRBV7-9 and TRBJ2-2; 12 nucleotides align to TRBD1. The CDR3 sequence is 16 residues long. Germline V gene data show CDR1 as SEHNR and CDR2 as FQNEAQ (reference sequence). V was clipped by 5 bases and J by 6 bases; unmatched bases: 7. The CDR3 coding sequence is TGTGCCAGCAGCACCTCCGGGACAGGGGGCCCCGGGGAGCTGTTTTTT. Translated: CASSTSGTGGPGELFF.

This clone has a handful of counts. The rearrangement links TRBV7-2 to TRBJ2-7; D ambiguous. Deletions cut 8 bases from V and 2 bases from J, with 13 bases between. Germline loops: CDR1 SGHTA, CDR2 FQGNSA. There are 13 residues in the CDR3. CDR3 sequence reads: CASGWADPYEQYF. The CDR3 nucleotides are TGTGCCAGCGGTTGGGCAGATCCCTACGAGCAGTACTTC.

The chain carries TRBV4-3 and TRBJ2-3, with D possibly matching TRBD2 (6 bases). The CDR3 consists of 15 residues. The V and J ends lost 1 base and 2 bases respectively, with 10 bases between them. CDR1 and CDR2 (germline): LGHNA, YSLEER. CDR3 sequence: CASSQGTIPTDTQYF. The CDR3 DNA is TGCGCCAGCAGCCAAGGGACTATTCCCACAGATACGCAGTATTTT.

The V and J genes are TRBV28 and TRBJ1-2, with D possibly matching TRBD1 (5 bases). This CDR3 comprises 14 residues. CDR1 and CDR2 (germline): MDHEN, SYDVKM. V was shortened by 5 bases and J by 2 bases, with 12 bases between the two germline ends. CDR3: CASSAIQANYGYTF. The CDR3 bases are TGTGCCAGCAGTGCTATACAGGCGAACTATGGCTACACCTTC.

V gene TRBV2 combines with J gene TRBJ2-7; 8 positions match TRBD2. The J segment lost 4 bases and the V segment lost 6 bases, leaving 2 bases of the junction unmatched. This CDR3 has 12 residues. Germline-derived CDR1 and CDR2 are SNHLY and FYNNEI. CDR3 loop: CASSRGGYEQYF. CDR3 in DNA: TGTGCCAGCAGCCGGGGGGGTTACGAGCAGTACTTC.

The chain is built from TRBV5-4 and TRBJ2-1; 11 bases align to TRBD2. The CDR3 contains 15 residues. V trimming: 4 bases; J trimming: 5 bases; junction bases outside the gene matches: 5. CDR1 and CDR2 (germline): SGHNT, YYREEE (reference sequence). The CDR3 region is CASSLSGRADNEQFF. In DNA form, the CDR3 reads TGTGCCAGCAGCCTTAGCGGGAGGGCCGACAATGAGCAGTTCTTC.

The V gene is TRBV9, the J gene TRBJ2-6, with 7 bases aligning to TRBD1. Germline assignment: CDR1 SGDLS and CDR2 YYNGEE. The CDR3 spans 15 residues. The J segment lost 3 bases and the V segment lost 3 bases, leaving 3 bases of the junction unmatched. CDR3 in amino acids: CASSETGIGANVLTF. The CDR3 nucleotides are TGTGCCAGCAGCGAGACAGGGATTGGGGCCAACGTCCTGACTTTC.

The rearrangement uses TRBV9 and TRBJ2-2, with 11 positions matching TRBD2. V shed 0 bases and J 6 bases; nucleotides not matched to a gene: 4. Germline values: CDR1 SGDLS, CDR2 YYNGEE. This CDR3 region has 16 residues. CDR3 loop: CASSVGDSGRAGELFF. Here the CDR3 DNA reads TGTGCCAGCAGCGTAGGCGATAGCGGGAGGGCCGGGGAGCTGTTTTTT.

Only one count was recorded for this clone. The chain combines TRBV7-2 with TRBJ2-7; TRBD2 might be the D (5 bases). The germline CDR1 and CDR2 sequences are SGHTA and FQGNSA. V lost 3 bases, J lost 3 bases, and 12 bases lay in between. The CDR3 contains 14 residues. The CDR3 protein is CASSLRAVFYEQYF. The CDR3 coding sequence is TGTGCCAGCAGCTTGAGGGCCGTCTTCTACGAGCAGTACTTC. The full variable domain, rest sourced from reference TRBV7-2 and TRBJ2-7, is GAGVSQSPSNKVTEKGKDVELRCDPISGHTALYWYRQSLGQGLEFLIYFQGNSAPDKSGLPSDRFSAERTGGSVSTLTIQRTQQEDSAVYLCASSLRAVFYEQYFGPGTRLTVT.

The V call is TRBV28, the J call TRBJ2-7; D is unclear. The CDR3 loop spans 13 amino acids. Per the germline V gene, CDR1 is MDHEN and CDR2 is SYDVKM. V lost 6 bases and J 2 bases, leaving 11 bases between the germline ends. CDR3 loop: CASSDALTYEQYF. The CDR3 DNA is TGTGCCAGCAGCGATGCGCTCACCTACGAGCAGTACTTC.

The table lists this clone with a few counts. The chain combines TRBV4-3 with TRBJ1-2, with TRBD1 matching 11 bases. The CDR3 is made up of 21 amino acids. The V gene end was trimmed by 0 bases and the J gene end by 7 bases; junction bases not matched to a gene: 22. CDR1 and CDR2 from the germline V gene are LGHNA and YSLEER. CDR3 protein: CASSQDRADRGRGGSRGGYTF. The CDR3 DNA is TGCGCCAGCAGCCAAGATCGGGCGGACAGGGGGCGCGGGGGATCAAGGGGTGGCTACACCTTC.

The V gene is TRBV6-1, the J gene TRBJ1-3; D unclear. CDR1 MNHNS and CDR2 SASEGT come from the germline V gene. This CDR3 comprises 11 residues. Trimming pared 8 bases from V and 4 bases from J, leaving 6 bases between. CDR3 region: CASEQGNTIYF. DNA of the CDR3: TGTGCCAGCGAACAGGGAAACACCATATATTTT.